The rows below give T cell receptor beta chains drawn from one sample of a study of OX40 agonist ivuxolimab in advanced cancers. Only in-frame clones appear in the TCRdb table, and some are missing; sequencing was by immunoSEQ multiplex PCR. The data show about 54,000 clones, with approximately 90% seen just once and roughly 12% held by the top ten. The sample in question was CD4+ or CD8+ T cells sorted from blood, obtained in a trial of the OX40 agonist ivuxolimab. These receptors all come from an adult with an advanced solid tumor such as melanoma, head and neck, liver or kidney cancer. Both conserved end residues are part of each CDR3. A D gene is named only where the DNA matches it firmly. Where a row states a size, it is once, few, many or the class of an expanded clone; other rows omit it.

V gene: TRBV21-1
D gene: -
J gene: TRBJ1-2
clone size: -
CDR3 DNA: TGTGCCAGCAGCAAATCAGGCTCCGAATATGGCTACACCTTC
CDR3 protein: CASSKSGSEYGYTF

V gene: TRBV5-1
D gene: TRBD1
J gene: TRBJ1-2
clone size: -
CDR3 DNA: TGCGCCAGCAGCCGGGACAGGGATTCGGGCTATGGCTACACCTTC
CDR3 protein: CASSRDRDSGYGYTF

V gene: TRBV11-3
D gene: -
J gene: TRBJ2-1
clone size: few
CDR3 DNA: TGTGCCAGCAGCTCCCCGTGGACAGCCAACAATGAGCAGTTCTTC
CDR3 protein: CASSSPWTANNEQFF

V gene: TRBV27
D gene: -
J gene: TRBJ2-7
clone size: -
CDR3 DNA: TGTGCCAGCAGTTTAGGACAGATCTACGAGCAGTACTTC
CDR3 protein: CASSLGQIYEQYF

V gene: TRBV7-3
D gene: TRBD2
J gene: TRBJ2-7
clone size: -
CDR3 DNA: TGTGCCAGCAGCTTATCGGGACTAGCTGCCTACGAGCAGTACTTC
CDR3 protein: CASSLSGLAAYEQYF

V gene: TRBV7-9
D gene: TRBD2
J gene: TRBJ2-7
clone size: -
CDR3 DNA: TGTGCCAGCAGCTCGGGGACTAGCGGGAGGGCGATGGGCTACGAGCAGTACTTC
CDR3 protein: CASSSGTSGRAMGYEQYF

V gene: TRBV18
D gene: TRBD2
J gene: TRBJ2-1
clone size: -
CDR3 DNA: TGTGCCAGCTCAAGCCGGACTAGCGGGAGGGGAATTGCTGGGCAGTTCTTC
CDR3 protein: CASSSRTSGRGIAGQFF

V gene: TRBV7-8
D gene: -
J gene: TRBJ2-7
clone size: -
CDR3 DNA: TGTGCCAGCAGCTTCGCCCCGGGAGACGAGCAGTACTTC
CDR3 protein: CASSFAPGDEQYF

V gene: TRBV5-1
D gene: TRBD1
J gene: TRBJ2-7
clone size: -
CDR3 DNA: TGCGCCAGCAGCTTGCAGGCAGGGGGTTCCTACGAGCAGTACTTC
CDR3 protein: CASSLQAGGSYEQYF

V gene: TRBV2
D gene: TRBD2
J gene: TRBJ2-7
clone size: few
CDR3 DNA: TGTGCCAGCAGTGTACCGGGACTAGCGGGAGAATACGAGCAGTACTTC
CDR3 protein: CASSVPGLAGEYEQYF

V gene: TRBV5-1
D gene: -
J gene: TRBJ2-5
clone size: -
CDR3 DNA: TGCGCCAGCAGTACCGGGGTCACTTTGGAGCAAGAGACCCAGTACTTC
CDR3 protein: CASSTGVTLEQETQYF

V gene: TRBV7-9
D gene: -
J gene: TRBJ2-7
clone size: -
CDR3 DNA: TGTGCCAGCAGCTCCCGTTGGGTGTACGGCGAGCAGTACTTC
CDR3 protein: CASSSRWVYGEQYF

V gene: TRBV7-9
D gene: -
J gene: TRBJ2-7
clone size: -
CDR3 DNA: TGTGCCAGCACTCAATGGGGCGGGTCCTACGAGCAGTACTTC
CDR3 protein: CASTQWGGSYEQYF

V gene: TRBV4-2
D gene: -
J gene: TRBJ1-3
clone size: -
CDR3 DNA: TGTGCCAGCAGCCAAGACCCGGGGCTCCTTGAGCCTGGAAACACCATATATTTT
CDR3 protein: CASSQDPGLLEPGNTIYF

V gene: TRBV6-1
D gene: TRBD1
J gene: TRBJ2-3
clone size: -
CDR3 DNA: TGTGCCAGCAGTGTGGGGACAGGGGGCCCCGATACGCAGTATTTT
CDR3 protein: CASSVGTGGPDTQYF

V gene: TRBV5-1
D gene: TRBD1
J gene: TRBJ2-1
clone size: -
CDR3 DNA: TGCGCCAGCAGCCAGGGACAGAACAATGAGCAGTTCTTC
CDR3 protein: CASSQGQNNEQFF

V gene: TRBV6-9
D gene: TRBD1
J gene: TRBJ2-7
clone size: few
CDR3 DNA: TGTGCCAGCAGTGAAAAGGGACAGCTCCCCTACGAGCAGTACTTC
CDR3 protein: CASSEKGQLPYEQYF

V gene: TRBV6-1
D gene: -
J gene: TRBJ1-2
clone size: -
CDR3 DNA: TGTGCCAGCAGTGAAGTTCCAGGGCTAACCCATGGCTACACCTTC
CDR3 protein: CASSEVPGLTHGYTF

V gene: TRBV5-6
D gene: TRBD2
J gene: TRBJ2-7
clone size: -
CDR3 DNA: TGTGCCAGCAGCTCCCCGGGACTAGGATACGAGCAGTACTTC
CDR3 protein: CASSSPGLGYEQYF

V gene: TRBV10-3
D gene: -
J gene: TRBJ2-2
clone size: -
CDR3 DNA: TGTGCCATCAGTGGGGCAGACAACACCGGGGAGCTGTTTTTT
CDR3 protein: CAISGADNTGELFF

V gene: TRBV14
D gene: TRBD2
J gene: TRBJ2-5
clone size: -
CDR3 DNA: TGTGCCAGCAGCCAAGCCGCGCGGGGGGGCTGGGAGACCCAGTACTTC
CDR3 protein: CASSQAARGGWETQYF

V gene: TRBV5-1
D gene: -
J gene: TRBJ2-4
clone size: -
CDR3 DNA: TGCGCCAGCAGCTTGGGGGGGCCGAACATTCAGTACTTC
CDR3 protein: CASSLGGPNIQYF

V gene: TRBV7-2
D gene: -
J gene: TRBJ2-7
clone size: -
CDR3 DNA: TGTGCCAGCAGGAGGGGATACGAGCAGTACTTC
CDR3 protein: CASRRGYEQYF

V gene: TRBV19
D gene: -
J gene: TRBJ2-6
clone size: -
CDR3 DNA: TGTGCCAGTAGTATAGGACAGTCTGGGGCCAACGTCCTGACTTTC
CDR3 protein: CASSIGQSGANVLTF

V gene: TRBV4-2
D gene: -
J gene: TRBJ2-2
clone size: -
CDR3 DNA: TGTGCCAGCAGCCAAGCCTTGGCAGGGAACACCGGGGAGCTGTTTTTT
CDR3 protein: CASSQALAGNTGELFF

V gene: TRBV28
D gene: TRBD1
J gene: TRBJ1-2
clone size: -
CDR3 DNA: TGTGCCAGCACCTCTCCCGGGACAGGGGATGACGGTGGCAGCACCTTC
CDR3 protein: CASTSPGTGDDGGSTF

V gene: TRBV6-1
D gene: -
J gene: TRBJ1-2
clone size: -
CDR3 DNA: TGTGCCAGCAGTGATAGACAGCTGTCCTATGGCTACACCTTC
CDR3 protein: CASSDRQLSYGYTF

V gene: TRBV18
D gene: TRBD2
J gene: TRBJ2-1
clone size: once
CDR3 DNA: TGTGCCAGCTCACCCGCGGGGGGTTACAATGAGCAGTTCTTC
CDR3 protein: CASSPAGGYNEQFF

V gene: TRBV5-1
D gene: -
J gene: TRBJ2-3
clone size: -
CDR3 DNA: TGCGCCAGCAGGGGTCGGGCCTCCACAGATACGCAGTATTTT
CDR3 protein: CASRGRASTDTQYF

V gene: TRBV28
D gene: -
J gene: TRBJ1-2
clone size: -
CDR3 DNA: TGTGCCAGCAGTTTAAGGGCAGTCTATGGCTACACCTTC
CDR3 protein: CASSLRAVYGYTF

V gene: TRBV2
D gene: TRBD2
J gene: TRBJ2-3
clone size: -
CDR3 DNA: TGTGCCAGTCGTAAGGGAGCGGGGGCCCACACAGATACGCAGTATTTT
CDR3 protein: CASRKGAGAHTDTQYF

V gene: TRBV6-5
D gene: -
J gene: TRBJ2-3
clone size: -
CDR3 DNA: TGTGCCAGCAGCCGGGGGAGGAGCACAGATACGCAGTATTTT
CDR3 protein: CASSRGRSTDTQYF

V gene: TRBV2
D gene: -
J gene: TRBJ2-7
clone size: -
CDR3 DNA: TGTGCCAGCAGATATACCTCTTCCGAGCAGTACTTC
CDR3 protein: CASRYTSSEQYF